One and the same sample provided the 26 T cell receptor beta chains below, sequenced in a study of blood T cell repertoires in COVID-19. Sequenced by immunoSEQ multiplex PCR; TCRdb stores in-frame clones only, minus some. Of 200,000 to 250,000 clones detected, about 84% appear once; the ten largest clones hold less than 2%. Sequencing was performed on PBMCs or T cells enriched from blood (not recorded which). These receptors were taken from a man aged 60-69 years who had recovered from COVID-19.

The chain couples TRBV4-3 to TRBJ2-7; D is possibly TRBD1 (5 bases). The CDR3 totals 15 residues. The germline CDR1 and CDR2 sequences are LGHNA and YSLEER. The ends were cut back, 4 bases at V and 1 base at J, with 14 bases in the middle. The CDR3 spells CASSPAVHRSYEQYF. The CDR3 region has the DNA TGCGCCAGCAGCCCGGCCGTTCACAGGTCCTACGAGCAGTACTTC.

This clone occurred a few times. The V call is TRBV29-1, the J call TRBJ1-3; TRBD1 matches 7 bases. The CDR3 contains 12 residues. Germline trimming cut 6 bases from V and 8 bases from J; bases unmatched to any gene: 7. CDR1 is SQVTM, CDR2 ANQGSEA, per germline. CDR3 nucleotides: TGCAGCGTACGAACAGGGGTGGACACCATATATTTT. It codes for CSVRTGVDTIYF.

V is TRBV4-2 and J is TRBJ1-4; 7 bases align to TRBD1. The CDR3 is 19 amino acids. Germline V lookup: CDR1 LGHNA, CDR2 YNFKEQ. J gave up 7 bases and V 4 bases, and 21 bases lay outside the gene matches. Written as DNA, the CDR3 is TGTGCCAGCAGCCGGAACGACTTTGCAGGGGGAGTTGACGGTGAAAAACTGTTTTTT. Its protein product is CASSRNDFAGGVDGEKLFF.

The chain joins TRBV5-1 to TRBJ2-1; D may be TRBD1 (5 bases). The V and J ends lost 5 bases and 0 bases respectively, with 12 bases between them. The germline V gene encodes CDR1 SGHRS and CDR2 YFSETQ. This CDR3 is built from 15 residues. The CDR3, as DNA: TGCGCCAGCAGAAAAGGACAAAACTCCTACAATGAGCAGTTCTTC. As protein: CASRKGQNSYNEQFF.

This clone has just a few counts. V is TRBV5-1 and J is TRBJ1-1; D may be TRBD1 (6 bases). CDR1 and CDR2 from the germline V gene are SGHRS and YFSETQ. Trimming pared 0 bases from V and 1 base from J, leaving 13 bases between. This CDR3 region has 16 residues. The CDR3 sequence is CASSLGDTRKNTEAFF. In DNA, the CDR3 is TGCGCCAGCAGCTTGGGGGACACAAGAAAGAACACTGAAGCTTTCTTT.

The gene calls are TRBV3-1 (or the pseudogene TRBV3-2) and TRBJ2-3; 7 bases are a match to TRBD2. V was pared by 3 bases and J by 1 base, with 4 bases of the junction left unmatched. The CDR3 consists of 15 residues. CDR1 LGHDT and CDR2 YNNKEL come from the germline V gene (reference sequence). The CDR3 region is CASSQVSGRTDTQYF. CDR3 nucleotides: TGTGCCAGCAGCCAGGTTAGCGGGCGCACAGATACGCAGTATTTT.

The CDR3 DNA follows: TGTGCCAGCTCGCCGGACAGGGATAATTCACCCCTCCACTTT. This translates into CASSPDRDNSPLHF. V usage is TRBV18 and J usage is TRBJ1-6; 8 positions agree with TRBD1. The CDR3 loop spans 14 amino acids. With 6 bases clipped from V and 5 bases from J, the junction kept 3 bases outside the gene matches. From germline, CDR1 is KGHSH and CDR2 LQKENI.

The chain is built from TRBV27 and TRBJ1-5, with D perhaps TRBD1 (6 bases). CDR1 is MNHEY and CDR2 is SMNVEV in the germline V gene (reference sequence). The ends were cut back, 4 bases at V and 5 bases at J, with 9 bases in the middle. This CDR3 is 13 amino acids long. CDR3 sequence (DNA): TGTGCCAGCAGTTCAAACAGGGATCAGCCCCAGCATTTT. Its translation is CASSSNRDQPQHF.

The J gene is TRBJ1-6, the V gene TRBV18; D ambiguous. This CDR3 contains 17 residues. V lost 2 bases, J lost 1 base, and 12 bases lay in between. CDR1 and CDR2 from the germline V gene are KGHSH and LQKENI. This CDR3 reads CASSPFEGGSYNSPLHF. The CDR3 DNA follows: TGTGCCAGCTCACCATTCGAGGGTGGATCCTATAATTCACCCCTCCACTTT.

The chain has TRBV19 and TRBJ1-4, with 7 positions matching TRBD1. The CDR3 totals 16 residues. The trim removed 1 base at V and 7 bases at J, leaving 9 bases unmatched. The germline V gene has CDR1 LNHDA and CDR2 SQIVND (reference sequence). As DNA, the CDR3 is TGTGCCAGTAGTATAGCTCGGGACAGACGAGGTGAAAAACTGTTTTTT. Translated: CASSIARDRRGEKLFF.

The V gene is TRBV4-2, the J gene TRBJ2-1, with 11 positions matching TRBD2. The CDR3 extends over 17 amino acids. Germline trimming cut 2 bases from V and 1 base from J; bases unmatched to any gene: 4. Germline lookup yields CDR1 LGHNA and CDR2 YNFKEQ. CDR3 protein: CASSQLLAGGSYNEQFF. CDR3 DNA: TGTGCCAGCAGCCAACTTCTAGCGGGGGGATCCTACAATGAGCAGTTCTTC.

V usage is TRBV7-2 and J usage is TRBJ2-7, with D perhaps matching TRBD1 (5 bases). Per the germline V gene, CDR1 is SGHTA and CDR2 is FQGNSA. Deletions cut 2 bases from V and 3 bases from J, with 11 bases between. The length of the CDR3 is 14 residues. The CDR3 coding sequence is TGTGCCAGCAGCTTACAGGGTGGTGGCTACGAGCAGTACTTC. This sequence encodes CASSLQGGGYEQYF.

The chain recombines TRBV7-9 with TRBJ1-2; 7 bases align to TRBD1. Trimming removed 5 bases from V and 2 bases from J; junction bases left unmatched: 8. The length of the CDR3 is 15 residues. CDR1 is SEHNR, CDR2 FQNEAQ, per germline (reference sequence). Here the CDR3 reads CASSPRDSHNYGYTF. CDR3 DNA sequence: TGTGCCAGCAGCCCCCGGGACAGCCACAACTATGGCTACACCTTC.

The sample holds a few counts of this clone. The chain employs TRBV7-9 and TRBJ1-3; 7 bases map to TRBD1. The V and J ends lost 5 bases and 1 base, in that order; junction bases with no gene match: 5. CDR3 size: 15 residues. The germline V gene has CDR1 SEHNR and CDR2 FQNEAQ (reference sequence). The CDR3 DNA sequence: TGTGCCAGCAGCCCAAAGACAGGGTCTGGAAACACCATATATTTT. Translated, it gives CASSPKTGSGNTIYF.

The chain links TRBV3-1 (or the pseudogene TRBV3-2) to TRBJ1-5; 9 nucleotides match TRBD1. V lost 1 base and J lost 3; bases outside the gene matches: 7. Germline lookup yields CDR1 LGHDT and CDR2 YNNKEL (reference sequence). The length of the CDR3 is 17 residues. This CDR3 reads CASSQGGQGPINQPQHF. The CDR3 nucleotides read TGTGCCAGCAGCCAAGGGGGACAGGGCCCGATCAATCAGCCCCAGCATTTT.

The rearrangement links TRBV14 to TRBJ1-2, with 9 bases fitting TRBD1. V was pared by 2 bases and J by 8 bases, with 3 bases of the junction left unmatched. From germline, CDR1 is SGHDN and CDR2 FVKESK. The CDR3 contains 13 residues. CDR3 sequence (DNA): TGTGCCAGCAGCCAAAACAGGGGGCAGGGCTACACCTTC. This codes for CASSQNRGQGYTF.

As to this clone: The identical CDR3 is also encoded by other nucleotide sequences in the sample. V and J are TRBV19 and TRBJ1-5; a weak D match, TRBD1 (5 bases). Trimming took off 3 bases at V and 0 bases at J, with 9 bases between the two ends. The CDR3 is 15 amino acids. Germline V gene sequence: CDR1 LNHDA, CDR2 SQIVND (reference sequence). CDR3: CASSIGGNSNQPQHF. CDR3 nucleotides: TGTGCCAGTAGTATCGGGGGAAATAGCAATCAGCCCCAGCATTTT.

The chain combines TRBV29-1 with TRBJ2-3, with 8 bases aligning to TRBD2. Germline CDR1 and CDR2: SQVTM and ANQGSEA. The CDR3 covers 13 residues. With 2 bases clipped from V and 7 bases from J, the junction kept 5 bases outside the gene matches. The CDR3 loop is CSVESGGRNTQYF. The CDR3 nucleotides are TGCAGCGTTGAAAGCGGGGGCAGGAATACGCAGTATTTT.

J is TRBJ1-2 and V is TRBV5-8; D uncertain. The V end lost 1 base, the J end lost 4 bases, and 11 bases lay between the germline ends. The CDR3 runs 14 residues. Per germline, CDR1 SGHTS and CDR2 YDEGEE. The CDR3 reads CASSLFVGSYGYTF. CDR3 nucleotides: TGTGCCAGCAGCTTGTTCGTCGGGAGCTATGGCTACACCTTC.

The rearrangement joins TRBV5-1 to TRBJ1-1, with TRBD1 as a possible D gene (6 bases). The CDR3 length is 13 residues. Trimming took off 4 bases at V and 6 bases at J, with 13 bases between the two ends. CDR1 is SGHRS and CDR2 is YFSETQ in the germline V gene. DNA of the CDR3: TGCGCCAGCAGCGAAACAGGGTTCGCTGAAGCTTTCTTT. Amino acids: CASSETGFAEAFF.

Written as DNA, the CDR3 is TGTGCCAGCAGCCAAAGAGGCCAGGGTGTTGAAGCTTTCTTT. The encoded protein is CASSQRGQGVEAFF. The rearrangement joins TRBV3-1 (or the pseudogene TRBV3-2) to TRBJ1-1, with a weak D call TRBD1 (5 bases). The ends were cut back, 2 bases at V and 7 bases at J, with 14 bases in the middle. The germline V gene encodes CDR1 LGHDT and CDR2 YNNKEL (reference sequence). The CDR3 is 14 amino acids.

The genes are TRBV18 and TRBJ2-7; 9 nucleotides line up with TRBD2. CDR3 length equals 16 residues. V dropped 0 bases and J dropped 4; count of bases not matched to a gene: 7. Germline V gene sequence: CDR1 KGHSH, CDR2 LQKENI. The CDR3 loop reads CASSPPSSSGEYEQYF. In DNA form, the CDR3 reads TGTGCCAGCTCACCACCGTCTTCTAGCGGGGAGTACGAGCAGTACTTC.

V gene TRBV6-2 or TRBV6-3 combines with J gene TRBJ1-1, with D perhaps matching TRBD1 (5 bases). The CDR3 spans 11 residues. Between the trimmed V and J ends, which lost 5 bases and 7 bases, there was a span of 8 bases. Germline-derived CDR1 and CDR2 are MNHEY and SVGEGT. The CDR3 nucleotides read TGTGCCAGCAGTCAGGGAAGTGAAGCTTTCTTT. The encoded protein is CASSQGSEAFF.

V gene TRBV7-6 combines with J gene TRBJ2-1; TRBD2 agrees at 7 bases. Germline V gene lookup returns CDR1 SGHVS and CDR2 FNYEAQ. J gave up 9 bases and V 7 bases, and 12 bases lay outside the gene matches. The CDR3 extends over 14 amino acids. CDR3 DNA sequence: TGTGCCAGCACCCTCGGCGGGGGATCGGGTGAGCAGTTCTTC. This gives the protein CASTLGGGSGEQFF. Filled out from reference TRBV7-6 and TRBJ2-1, the complete variable domain reads GAGVSQSPRYKVTKRGQDVALRCDPISGHVSLYWYRQALGQGPEFLTYFNYEAQQDKSGLPNDRFSAERPEGSISTLTIQRTEQRDSAMYRCASTLGGGSGEQFFGPGTRLTVL.

The genes are TRBV20-1 and TRBJ2-7; D possibly corresponds to TRBD2 (6 bases). Germline CDR1 reads DFQATT; CDR2 reads SNEGSKA (reference sequence). V gave up 1 base and J gave up 5 bases, with 6 bases separating them. The CDR3 length is 11 residues. The CDR3 DNA reads TGCAGTGCTAGAGCGGGGGACGAGCAGTACTTC. It is translated as CSARAGDEQYF.

The chain uses TRBV3-1 (or the pseudogene TRBV3-2) and TRBJ2-7, with 8 bases fitting TRBD2. The ends lost 2 bases at V and 0 bases at J; junction bases unmatched: 3. Germline V gene sequence: CDR1 LGHDT, CDR2 YNNKEL (reference sequence). This CDR3 contains 15 residues. The CDR3 DNA follows: TGTGCCAGCAGCCAATTAGCGGGAAGCTCCTACGAGCAGTACTTC. Protein product: CASSQLAGSSYEQYF.